Sequencing of this T cell receptor beta chain was carried out in a study of T cell responses to AZD1222 COVID-19 vaccine. Study summary: Both about-4-week and about-12-week second-dose recipients were combined. Whole-study findings and limits: Reportedly, nearly half of unique spike TCRs recognized epitopes outside B.1.351/B.1.1.7 mutations.

This table comes from immunoSEQ multiplex PCR, and its TCRdb copy is limited to in-frame clones, with some not included. The sample consists of 140,000 to 150,000 clones, more than 75% of them appearing once. This clone was seen once. The antigen remains undetermined. CDR1 and CDR2 from the germline V gene are SGHTA and FQGNSA. Trimming shortened V by 1 base and J by 5 bases, and 12 bases separated the two germline ends. The CDR3 spans 15 residues. The input for sequencing was peripheral blood, taken on day 0 of AZD1222 vaccination. The TCR sequence derives from an adult in good health. The chain has TRBV7-2 and TRBJ1-5; TRBD1 might be the D (6 bases). The CDR3 loop is CASSLDGGYYQPQHF. Here the CDR3 DNA reads TGTGCCAGCAGCTTAGACGGGGGCTATTATCAGCCCCAGCATTTT. Together with reference TRBV7-2 and TRBJ1-5, the CDR3 gives the full variable domain: GAGVSQSPSNKVTEKGKDVELRCDPISGHTALYWYRQSLGQGLEFLIYFQGNSAPDKSGLPSDRFSAERTGGSVSTLTIQRTQQEDSAVYLCASSLDGGYYQPQHFGDGTRLSIL.